This T cell receptor (beta chain) was sequenced in a study of shared T cell receptors in the human thymus. There are 15 residues in the CDR3. Germline-derived CDR1 and CDR2 are MNHEY and SMNVEV (reference sequence). V was clipped by 7 bases and J by 7 bases, with 20 bases between them. The assay was immunoSEQ multiplex PCR, and TCRdb's table has in-frame clones only and misses some. This repertoire shows 450,000 to 650,000 clones, 75% to 85% found once; its top ten account for roughly 0.013%. Another study also made use of these data, one on human thymus T cells. From that paper: Resections from corrective heart surgery supplied the thymus tissue. An apparent bias in V and J gene usage was seen in thymic and blood repertoires.

This clonotype originated in a boy less than two years old with a congenital heart defect. The chain joins TRBV27 to TRBJ1-5; D call uncertain. The sequencing input was thymocytes. CDR3 in DNA: TGTGCCAGCACTCTCTGGGCCACACCCAGGCAGCCCCAGCATTTT. Amino acids: CASTLWATPRQPQHF.